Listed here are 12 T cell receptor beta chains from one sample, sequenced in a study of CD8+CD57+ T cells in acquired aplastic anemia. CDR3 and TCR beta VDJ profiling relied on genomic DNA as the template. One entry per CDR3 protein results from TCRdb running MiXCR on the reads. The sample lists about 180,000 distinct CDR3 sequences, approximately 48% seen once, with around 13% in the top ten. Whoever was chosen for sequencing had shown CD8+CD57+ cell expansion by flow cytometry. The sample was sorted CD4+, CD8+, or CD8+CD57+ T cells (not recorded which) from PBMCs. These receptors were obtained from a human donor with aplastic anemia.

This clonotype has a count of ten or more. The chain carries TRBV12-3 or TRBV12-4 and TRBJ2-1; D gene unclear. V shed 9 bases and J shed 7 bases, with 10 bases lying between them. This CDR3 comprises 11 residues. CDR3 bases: TGTGCCAGTCATCTCGAGAATGAGCAGTTCTTC. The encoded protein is CASHLENEQFF.

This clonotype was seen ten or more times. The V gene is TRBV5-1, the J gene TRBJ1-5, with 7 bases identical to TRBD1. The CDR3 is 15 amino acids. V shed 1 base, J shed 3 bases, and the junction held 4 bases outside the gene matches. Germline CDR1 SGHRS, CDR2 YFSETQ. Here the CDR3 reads CASSLQGGYNQPQHF. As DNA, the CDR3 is TGCGCCAGCAGCTTGCAGGGGGGTTACAATCAGCCCCAGCATTTT.

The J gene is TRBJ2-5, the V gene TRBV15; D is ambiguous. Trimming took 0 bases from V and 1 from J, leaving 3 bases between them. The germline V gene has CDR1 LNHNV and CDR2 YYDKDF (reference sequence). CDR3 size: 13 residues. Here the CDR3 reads CATSRDRQETQYF. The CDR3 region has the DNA TGTGCCACCAGCAGAGATCGCCAAGAGACCCAGTACTTC.

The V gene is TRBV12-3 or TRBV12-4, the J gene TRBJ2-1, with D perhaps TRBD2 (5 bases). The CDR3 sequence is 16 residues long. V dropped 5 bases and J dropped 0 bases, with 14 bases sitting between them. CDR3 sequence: CASSRPGVGSYNEQFF. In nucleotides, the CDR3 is TGTGCCAGCAGTAGGCCCGGGGTTGGCTCCTACAATGAGCAGTTCTTC.

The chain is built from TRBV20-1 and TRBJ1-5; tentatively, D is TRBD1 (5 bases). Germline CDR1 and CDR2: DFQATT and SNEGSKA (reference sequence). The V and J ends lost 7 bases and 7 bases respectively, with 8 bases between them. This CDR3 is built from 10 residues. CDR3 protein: CSERGQPQHF. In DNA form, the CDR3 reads TGCAGTGAAAGGGGACAGCCCCAGCATTTT.

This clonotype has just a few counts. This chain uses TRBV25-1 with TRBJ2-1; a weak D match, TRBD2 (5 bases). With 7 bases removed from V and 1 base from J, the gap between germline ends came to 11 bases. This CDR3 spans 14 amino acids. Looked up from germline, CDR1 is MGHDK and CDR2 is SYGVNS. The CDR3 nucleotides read TGTGCCAGCAAGGACTCAGGATCCTACAATGAGCAGTTCTTC. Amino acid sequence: CASKDSGSYNEQFF.

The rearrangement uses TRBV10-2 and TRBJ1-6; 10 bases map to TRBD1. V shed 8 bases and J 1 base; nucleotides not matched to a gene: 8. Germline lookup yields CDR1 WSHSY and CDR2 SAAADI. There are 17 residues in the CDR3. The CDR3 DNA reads TGCGCCAGCCTGGGACAGGGGATAGGGTCCTATAATTCACCCCTCCACTTT. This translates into CASLGQGIGSYNSPLHF.

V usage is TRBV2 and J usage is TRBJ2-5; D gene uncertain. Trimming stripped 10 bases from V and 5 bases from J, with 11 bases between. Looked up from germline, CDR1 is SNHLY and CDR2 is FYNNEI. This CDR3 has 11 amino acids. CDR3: CAITGRETQYF. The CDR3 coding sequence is TGTGCCATCACGGGTCGGGAGACCCAGTACTTC.

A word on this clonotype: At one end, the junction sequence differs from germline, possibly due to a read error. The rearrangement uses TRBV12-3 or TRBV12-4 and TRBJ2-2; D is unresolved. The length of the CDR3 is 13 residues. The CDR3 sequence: CARSPRLTLELFF. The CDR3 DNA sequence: TGTGCCCGCAGTCCCCGACTGACTCTGGAGCTGTTTTTT.

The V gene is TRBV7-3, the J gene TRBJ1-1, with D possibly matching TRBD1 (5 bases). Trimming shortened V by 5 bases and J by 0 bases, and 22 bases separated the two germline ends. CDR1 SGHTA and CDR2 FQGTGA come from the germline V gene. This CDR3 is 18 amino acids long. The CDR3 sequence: CASSPNGWQGGLNTEAFF. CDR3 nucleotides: TGTGCCAGCAGCCCTAATGGGTGGCAGGGAGGACTGAACACTGAAGCTTTCTTT.

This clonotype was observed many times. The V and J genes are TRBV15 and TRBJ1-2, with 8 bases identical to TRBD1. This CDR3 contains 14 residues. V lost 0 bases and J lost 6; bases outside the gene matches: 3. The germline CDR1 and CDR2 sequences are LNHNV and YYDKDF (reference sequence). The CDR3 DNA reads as TGTGCCACCAGCAGAGACCCAGGGGGCGATGGCTACACCTTC. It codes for CATSRDPGGDGYTF.

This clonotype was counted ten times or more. Written as DNA, the CDR3 is TGTGCCAGTGGGGGGGGGGAAGAGACCCAGTACTTC. Encoded protein: CASGGGEETQYF. V usage is TRBV2 and J usage is TRBJ2-5, with 7 bases matching TRBD2. The CDR3 consists of 12 residues. Germline CDR1 and CDR2: SNHLY and FYNNEI. V trimming: 9 bases; J trimming: 3 bases; junction bases outside the gene matches: 4. The full variable domain, completed using reference TRBV2 and TRBJ2-5, is EPEVTQTPSHQVTQMGQEVILRCVPISNHLYFYWYRQILGQKVEFLVSFYNNEISEKSEIFDDQFSVERPDGSNFTLKIRSTKLEDSAMYFCASGGGEETQYFGPGTRLLVL.